This record looks at one TCR beta chain sequence and its context. The CDR3 is made up of 15 amino acids. The V segment lost 0 bases and the J segment 7 bases; nucleotides outside the gene matches: 7. The V gene's germline CDR1 is SGDLS and CDR2 YYNGEE. Per the authors' pipeline: Amplifying reference gene primers gave estimates of nucleated cell counts. The data were produced by immunoSEQ multiplex PCR, yet TCRdb's version contains in-frame clones alone and is incomplete. V, J and clone size are those of that table, while D and trimming were read from the DNA. The sample has roughly 500,000 clones; 89% are singletons. This sample is part of a study of blood T cell repertoires in COVID-19. Study-wide background: In each case, the material was cDNA or gDNA derived from T cells, B-cell-depleted T cells, or PBMCs.

This TCR derives from a man aged 18-30 years with COVID-19, enrolled during active disease. The rearrangement joins TRBV9 to TRBJ2-1, with 7 bases fitting TRBD1. Specimen: peripheral blood. CDR3 bases: TGTGCCAGCAGCGTAGTGACAGGGCGTAATAATGAGCAGTTCTTC. Translated, it gives CASSVVTGRNNEQFF. Full variable domain (rest looked up from reference TRBV9 and TRBJ2-1): DSGVTQTPKHLITATGQRVTLRCSPRSGDLSVYWYQQSLDQGLQFLIQYYNGEERAKGNILERFSAQQFPDLHSELNLSSLELGDSALYFCASSVVTGRNNEQFFGPGTRLTVL.